This T cell receptor beta chain comes out of a study of blood T cell repertoires in COVID-19 (dated by TCRdb to the early 2020s). A note on the overall study: The collaborator samples originated in the United States, Italy and Spain and spanned the acute and convalescent phases of COVID-19. The material from the prospective study consisted of cDNA or gDNA derived from T cells, B-cell-depleted T cells, or PBMCs. Deeply sampled blood TCRbeta repertoires from subjects exposed to, actively infected with, or recovered from COVID-19 were included in the dataset. The repertoires were released in a freely available public database meant as a resource for research on the immune response to SARS-CoV-2. Samples were obtained from the ongoing ImmuneRACE study (first 160 participants) and from over 1,000 subjects provided by 6 global collaborators. A de-identified subject ID, COVID-19 status, age in years and sex were almost always included in the sample metadata. Where available, HLA class I and class II types were taken from metadata supplied by the sample provider and were not determined by assay-based typing. What the work shows at the level of the full study, not this receptor alone: The quantity of clinical and demographic metadata differed by source and by participant and was supplied without curation.

To note about this clone: What this receptor recognizes is not known. No base quality values were provided; no much bigger clone lies one nucleotide off.

Including cysteine and phenylalanine, the CDR3 has 16 amino acids. Solely the CDR3 DNA is kept, with 48 bases framed from the first base. The CDR1 and CDR2 encoded by the germline V gene (reference sequence) are LNHNV and YYDKDF. V has 1 base trimmed and J has 4 bases trimmed; junction bases matching no gene number 7. Collaborating institutions collected whole blood in K2EDTA tubes following their own protocols. For TCRbeta analysis, collaborators shipped samples as frozen whole blood, isolated PBMCs, or DNA extracted from either of those sample types. The immunoSEQ Assay, a bias-controlled multiplex PCR, was used to amplify TCRbeta CDR3 regions from genomic DNA. On the authors' methods: Nucleated cell counts per sample were estimated from amplification of reference gene primers within the assay. Sequence reads were collapsed and filtered to measure the absolute abundance of every unique TCRbeta CDR3 rearrangement. For each sample, productive Simpson clonality was calculated by taking the square root of Simpson's diversity index across productive rearrangements. As stored in TCRdb, this immuneACCESS dataset retains in-frame rearrangements with V and J assigned. A fraction of the clones does not appear; measured against another copy, unresolved V genes explain less than half of the discrepancy, and the remainder lacks a known reason. V, J and clone size reflect that table, while D and trimming were determined from the DNA. The sample table records more than 250,000 clones; around 83% of these occur just once. Jointly, the top ten make up approximately 4% of the sample.

The sequence joins TRBV15 to TRBJ2-3, with 8 central nucleotides matching TRBD2. The sequence was collected from a man between 18 and 29 years old with active or convalescent COVID-19. What was sequenced was peripheral blood. This receptor has the CDR3 CATSRGRGGPSDTQYF. The nucleotide sequence is TGTGCCACCAGCAGAGGACGGGGGGGGCCTTCAGATACGCAGTATTTT.